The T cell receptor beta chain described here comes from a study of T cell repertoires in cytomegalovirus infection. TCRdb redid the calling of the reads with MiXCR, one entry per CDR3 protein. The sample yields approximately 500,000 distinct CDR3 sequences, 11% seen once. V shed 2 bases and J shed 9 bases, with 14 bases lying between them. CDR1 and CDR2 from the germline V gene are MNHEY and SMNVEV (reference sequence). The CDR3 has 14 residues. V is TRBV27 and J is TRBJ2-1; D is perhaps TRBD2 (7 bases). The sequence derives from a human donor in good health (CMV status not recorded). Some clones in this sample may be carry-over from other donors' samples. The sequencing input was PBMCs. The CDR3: CASSLAGAISEQFF. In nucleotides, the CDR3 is TGTGCCAGCAGTTTAGCGGGGGCTATTAGTGAGCAGTTCTTC.